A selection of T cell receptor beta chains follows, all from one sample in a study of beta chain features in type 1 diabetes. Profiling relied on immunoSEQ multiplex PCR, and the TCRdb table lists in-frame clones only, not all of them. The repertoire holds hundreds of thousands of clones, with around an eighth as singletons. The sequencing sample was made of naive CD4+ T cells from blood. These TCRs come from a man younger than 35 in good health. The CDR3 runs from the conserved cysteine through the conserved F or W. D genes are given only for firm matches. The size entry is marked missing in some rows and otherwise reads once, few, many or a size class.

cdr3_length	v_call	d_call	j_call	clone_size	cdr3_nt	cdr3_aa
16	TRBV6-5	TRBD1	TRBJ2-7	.	TGTGCCAGCAGTTACTCGAAGGGGGCAGGCTCCTACGAGCAGTACTTC	CASSYSKGAGSYEQYF
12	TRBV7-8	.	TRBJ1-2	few	TGTGCCAGCTTCAGGAGGGGAGATGGCTACACCTTC	CASFRRGDGYTF
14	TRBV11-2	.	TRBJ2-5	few	TGTGCCAGCAGCTTAGCTAGTCCCCGGGAGACCCAGTACTTC	CASSLASPRETQYF
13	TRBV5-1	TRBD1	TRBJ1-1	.	TGCGCCAGCAGTGACAGGGCGGACACTGAAGCTTTCTTT	CASSDRADTEAFF
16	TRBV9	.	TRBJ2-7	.	TGTGCCAGCAGCGTAGCAGGGCAGGGGGGTTCCTACGAGCAGTACTTC	CASSVAGQGGSYEQYF
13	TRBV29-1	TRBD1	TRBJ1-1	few	TGCAGCGTACGACAGGGGCCCAACACTGAAGCTTTCTTT	CSVRQGPNTEAFF
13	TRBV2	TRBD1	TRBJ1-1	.	TGTGCCAGCAGTGGGACAGGGATCACTGAAGCTTTCTTT	CASSGTGITEAFF
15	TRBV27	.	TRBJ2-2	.	TGTGCCAGCAGTTTAACAGTATTATCCACCGGGGAGCTGTTTTTT	CASSLTVLSTGELFF
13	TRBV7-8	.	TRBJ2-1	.	TGTGCCAGCAGCTCCAAGGAGTCCGGCGTGAGGTTCTTC	CASSSKESGVRFF
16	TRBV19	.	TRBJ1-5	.	TGTGCCAGTAGCTCGTATTTAACAGAGAGCAATCAGCCCCAGCATTTT	CASSSYLTESNQPQHF
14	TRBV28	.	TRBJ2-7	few	TGTGCCAGCAGTTTCCCGACAGCCTCCTACGAGCAGTACTTC	CASSFPTASYEQYF
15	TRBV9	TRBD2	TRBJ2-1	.	TGTGCCAGCAGCGTCTCGGCGGGAGTATACAATGAGCAGTTCTTC	CASSVSAGVYNEQFF
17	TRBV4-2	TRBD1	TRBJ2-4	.	TGTGCCAGCAGCGACTACCGGGACAGGGGGCTTGAAAACATTCAGTACTTC	CASSDYRDRGLENIQYF
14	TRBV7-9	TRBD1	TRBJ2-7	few	TGTGCCAGCAGCTTGGCCGGGACAGCCTACGAGCAGTACTTC	CASSLAGTAYEQYF
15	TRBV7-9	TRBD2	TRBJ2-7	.	TGTGCCAGCAGCCCACGGGGGGGGGCTACCTACGAGCAGTACTTC	CASSPRGGATYEQYF
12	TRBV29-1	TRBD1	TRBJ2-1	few	TGCAGCGTTGGACAGGGGGCGAGGGAGCAGTTCTTC	CSVGQGAREQFF
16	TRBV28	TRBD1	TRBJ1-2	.	TGTGCCAGCAGTTCCCCAGGGACAGGACAAACCTATGGCTACACCTTC	CASSSPGTGQTYGYTF
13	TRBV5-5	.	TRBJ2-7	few	TGTGCCAGCAGCCTGGTCTTAGCCTACGAGCAGTACTTC	CASSLVLAYEQYF
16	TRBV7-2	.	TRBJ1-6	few	TGTGCCAGCAGCCTGGTACAGGGAAACGGCAATTCACCCCTCCACTTT	CASSLVQGNGNSPLHF
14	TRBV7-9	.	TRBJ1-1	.	TGTGCCAGCAGCTCGAAGACAGTGAACACTGAAGCTTTCTTT	CASSSKTVNTEAFF
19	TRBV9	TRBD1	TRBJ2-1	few	TGTGCCAGCAGCCAGAGGGACAGGGCAACGCTCACACCCTACAATGAGCAGTTCTTC	CASSQRDRATLTPYNEQFF
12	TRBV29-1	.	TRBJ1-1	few	TGCAGCGTTAGACGCGGAAACACTGAAGCTTTCTTT	CSVRRGNTEAFF
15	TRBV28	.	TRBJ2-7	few	TGTGCCAGCAGACGCACGTTCGGGAGATCCTACGAGCAGTACTTC	CASRRTFGRSYEQYF
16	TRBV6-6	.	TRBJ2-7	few	TGTGCCAGCAGTCCCATTTTCGCCTCTAGTAGCGACGAGCAGTACTTC	CASSPIFASSSDEQYF
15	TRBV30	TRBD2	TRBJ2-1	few	TGTGCCTGGAGTGCGACTAGCGGTACCCCAAATGAGCAGTTCTTC	CAWSATSGTPNEQFF
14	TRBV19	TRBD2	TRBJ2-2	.	TGTGCCAGTAGCCAAACTAGCGATGTCGGGGAGCTGTTTTTT	CASSQTSDVGELFF
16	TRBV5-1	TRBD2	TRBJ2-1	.	TGCGCCAGCAGCTTGGCCACTGCGGGGGGCCGTAATGAGCAGTTCTTC	CASSLATAGGRNEQFF
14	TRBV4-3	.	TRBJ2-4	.	TGCGCCAGCAGCCAGACGACAGGAGGAAACATTCAGTACTTC	CASSQTTGGNIQYF
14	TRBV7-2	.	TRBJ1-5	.	TGTGCCAGCAGCTTAGCGCTTGGAGAGCGGCCCCAGCATTTT	CASSLALGERPQHF
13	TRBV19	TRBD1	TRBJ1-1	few	TGTGCCAGTAGGAGGGACAGTAACACTGAAGCTTTCTTT	CASRRDSNTEAFF